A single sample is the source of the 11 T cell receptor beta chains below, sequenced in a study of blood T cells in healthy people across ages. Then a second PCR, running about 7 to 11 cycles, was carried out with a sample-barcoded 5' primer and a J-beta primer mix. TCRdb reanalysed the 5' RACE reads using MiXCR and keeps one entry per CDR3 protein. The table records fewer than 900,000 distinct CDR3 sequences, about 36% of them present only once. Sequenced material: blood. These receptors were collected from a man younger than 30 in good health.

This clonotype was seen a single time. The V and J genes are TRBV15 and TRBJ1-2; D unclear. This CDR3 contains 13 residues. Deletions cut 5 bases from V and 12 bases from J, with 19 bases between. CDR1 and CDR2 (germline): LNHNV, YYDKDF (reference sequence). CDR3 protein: CATSGTDGRGNTF. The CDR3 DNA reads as TGTGCCACCAGCGGCACGGACGGTCGAGGCAACACCTTC.

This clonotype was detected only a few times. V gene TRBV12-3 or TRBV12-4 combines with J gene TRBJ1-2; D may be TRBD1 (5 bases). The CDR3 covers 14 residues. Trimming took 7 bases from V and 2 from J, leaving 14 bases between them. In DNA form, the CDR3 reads TGTGCCAGCACCTCGGGGCTCCCCAACTATGGCTACACCTTC. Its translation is CASTSGLPNYGYTF.

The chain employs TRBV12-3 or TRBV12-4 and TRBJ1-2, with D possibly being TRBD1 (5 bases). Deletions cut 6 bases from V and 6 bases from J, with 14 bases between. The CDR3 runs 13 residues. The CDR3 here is CASSRKRGHGYTF. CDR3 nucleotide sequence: TGTGCCAGCAGCCGAAAAAGGGGCCATGGCTACACCTTC.

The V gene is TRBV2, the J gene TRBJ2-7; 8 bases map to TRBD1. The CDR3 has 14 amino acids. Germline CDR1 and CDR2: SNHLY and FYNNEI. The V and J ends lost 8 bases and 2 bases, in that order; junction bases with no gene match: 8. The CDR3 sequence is CASYDRGTTYEQYF. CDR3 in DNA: TGTGCCAGCTACGACAGGGGTACCACCTACGAGCAGTACTTC.

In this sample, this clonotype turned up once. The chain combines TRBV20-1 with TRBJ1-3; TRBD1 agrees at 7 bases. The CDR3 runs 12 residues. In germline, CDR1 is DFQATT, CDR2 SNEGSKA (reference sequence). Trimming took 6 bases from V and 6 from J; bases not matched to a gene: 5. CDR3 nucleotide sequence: TGCAGTGCCCGGGACAGAGAAAACACCATATATTTT. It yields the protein CSARDRENTIYF.

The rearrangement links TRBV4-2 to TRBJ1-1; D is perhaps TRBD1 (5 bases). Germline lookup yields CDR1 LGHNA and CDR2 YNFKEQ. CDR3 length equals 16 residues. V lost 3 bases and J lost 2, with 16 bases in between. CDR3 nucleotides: TGTGCCAGCAGCCATGAAGGGGCGGGGGGAAACACTGAAGCTTTCTTT. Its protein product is CASSHEGAGGNTEAFF.

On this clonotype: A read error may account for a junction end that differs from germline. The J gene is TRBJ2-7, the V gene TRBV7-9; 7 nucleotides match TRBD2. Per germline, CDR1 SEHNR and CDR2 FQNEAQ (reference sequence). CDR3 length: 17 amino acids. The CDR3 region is CASSQRGLADSSYEQYF. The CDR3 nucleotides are TGCGCCAGCAGCCAGAGGGGCCTAGCGGATTCCTCCTACGAGCAGTACTTC.

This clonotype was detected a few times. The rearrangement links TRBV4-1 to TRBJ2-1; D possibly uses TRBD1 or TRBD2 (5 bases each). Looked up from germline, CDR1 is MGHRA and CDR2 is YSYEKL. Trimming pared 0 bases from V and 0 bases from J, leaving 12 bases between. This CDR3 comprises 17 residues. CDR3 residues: CASSQEGVLNSYNEQFF. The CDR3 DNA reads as TGCGCCAGCAGCCAAGAGGGGGTTTTGAACTCCTACAATGAGCAGTTCTTC.

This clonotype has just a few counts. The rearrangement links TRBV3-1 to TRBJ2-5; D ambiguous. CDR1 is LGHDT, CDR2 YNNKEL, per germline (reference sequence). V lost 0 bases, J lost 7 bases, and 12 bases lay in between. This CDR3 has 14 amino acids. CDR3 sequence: CASSQDQTHRTQYF. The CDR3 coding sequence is TGTGCCAGCAGCCAAGATCAGACCCATAGGACCCAGTACTTC.

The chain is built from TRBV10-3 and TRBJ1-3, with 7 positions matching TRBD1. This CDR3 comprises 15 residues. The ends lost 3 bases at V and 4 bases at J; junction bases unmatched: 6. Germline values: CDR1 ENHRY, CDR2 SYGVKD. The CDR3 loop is CAISEGGTAGNTIYF. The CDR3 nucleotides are TGTGCCATCAGTGAAGGGGGGACAGCCGGAAACACCATATATTTT.

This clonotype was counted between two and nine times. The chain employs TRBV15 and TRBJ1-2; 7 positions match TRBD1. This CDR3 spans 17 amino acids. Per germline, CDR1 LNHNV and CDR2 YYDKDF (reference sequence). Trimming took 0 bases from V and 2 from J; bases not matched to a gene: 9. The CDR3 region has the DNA TGTGCCACCAGCAGAGACCTGCCGGGACAGAAGAACTATGGCTACACCTTC. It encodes CATSRDLPGQKNYGYTF.